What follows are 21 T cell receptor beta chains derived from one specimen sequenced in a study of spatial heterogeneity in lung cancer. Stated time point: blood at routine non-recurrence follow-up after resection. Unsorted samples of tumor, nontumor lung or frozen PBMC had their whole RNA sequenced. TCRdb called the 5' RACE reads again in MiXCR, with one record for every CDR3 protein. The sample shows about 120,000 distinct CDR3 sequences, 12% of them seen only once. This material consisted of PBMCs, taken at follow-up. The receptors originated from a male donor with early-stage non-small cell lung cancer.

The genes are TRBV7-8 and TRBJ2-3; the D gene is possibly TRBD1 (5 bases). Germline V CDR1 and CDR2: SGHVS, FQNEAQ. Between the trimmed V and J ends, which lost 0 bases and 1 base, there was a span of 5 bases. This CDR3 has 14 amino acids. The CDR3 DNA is TGTGCCAGCAGCTTAGCGACAGGCACAGATACGCAGTATTTT. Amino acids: CASSLATGTDTQYF. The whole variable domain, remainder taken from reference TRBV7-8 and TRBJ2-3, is GAGVSQSPRYKVAKRGQDVALRCDPISGHVSLFWYQQALGQGPEFLTYFQNEAQLDKSGLPSDRFFAERPEGSVSTLKIQRTQQEDSAVYLCASSLATGTDTQYFGPGTRLTVL.

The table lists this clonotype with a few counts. This chain's CDR3 is CAISTSGETQYF. DNA for the CDR3: TGTGCCATCAGTACGAGCGGAGAGACCCAGTACTTC. This chain uses TRBV10-3 with TRBJ2-5, with D perhaps TRBD2 (5 bases). V was shortened by 5 bases and J by 4 bases, with 8 bases between the two germline ends. The CDR3 length is 12 residues. The germline CDR1 and CDR2 sequences are ENHRY and SYGVKD.

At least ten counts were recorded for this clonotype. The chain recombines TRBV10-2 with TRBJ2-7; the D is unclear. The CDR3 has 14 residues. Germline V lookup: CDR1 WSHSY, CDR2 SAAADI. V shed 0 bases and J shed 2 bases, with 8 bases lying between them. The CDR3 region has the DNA TGCGCCAGCAGTGAGTCGTCCGGTACCTACGAGCAGTACTTC. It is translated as CASSESSGTYEQYF.

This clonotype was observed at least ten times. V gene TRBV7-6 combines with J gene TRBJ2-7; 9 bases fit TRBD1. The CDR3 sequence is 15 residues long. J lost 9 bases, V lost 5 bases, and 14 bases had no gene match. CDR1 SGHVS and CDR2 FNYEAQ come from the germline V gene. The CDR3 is CASSSGQGTLSGQYF. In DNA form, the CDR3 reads TGTGCCAGCAGCAGTGGACAGGGGACATTGAGCGGGCAGTACTTC.

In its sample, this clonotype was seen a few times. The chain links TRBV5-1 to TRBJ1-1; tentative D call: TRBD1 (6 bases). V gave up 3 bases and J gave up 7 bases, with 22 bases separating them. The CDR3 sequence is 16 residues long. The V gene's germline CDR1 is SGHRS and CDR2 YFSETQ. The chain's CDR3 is CASSSHAGGLGDEAFF. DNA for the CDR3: TGCGCCAGCAGCTCACATGCCGGGGGCTTGGGGGATGAAGCTTTCTTT.

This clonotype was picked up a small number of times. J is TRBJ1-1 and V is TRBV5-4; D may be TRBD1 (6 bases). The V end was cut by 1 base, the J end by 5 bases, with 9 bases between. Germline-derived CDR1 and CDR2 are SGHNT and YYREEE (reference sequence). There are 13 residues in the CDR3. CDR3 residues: CASSLQGMTEAFF. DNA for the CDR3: TGTGCCAGCAGCTTGCAGGGGATGACTGAAGCTTTCTTT.

The CDR3 DNA reads TGTGCCAGCAGCTTGGTTAGCGGAATCCAAGAGACCCAGTACTTC. This sequence encodes CASSLVSGIQETQYF. The chain recombines TRBV7-2 with TRBJ2-5, with D tentatively TRBD2 (6 bases). CDR3 length equals 15 residues. Trimming left V 3 bases short and J 1 base short, with 12 bases between. Looked up from germline, CDR1 is SGHTA and CDR2 is FQGNSA.

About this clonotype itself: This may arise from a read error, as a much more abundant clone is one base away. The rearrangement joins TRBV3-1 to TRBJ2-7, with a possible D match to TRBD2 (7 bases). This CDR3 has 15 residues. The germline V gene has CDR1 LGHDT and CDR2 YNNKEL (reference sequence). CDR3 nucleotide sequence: TGTGCCAGCACCCTCGGCGGGGGCCTCTCCCACGAGCAGTACTTC. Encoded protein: CASTLGGGLSHEQYF.

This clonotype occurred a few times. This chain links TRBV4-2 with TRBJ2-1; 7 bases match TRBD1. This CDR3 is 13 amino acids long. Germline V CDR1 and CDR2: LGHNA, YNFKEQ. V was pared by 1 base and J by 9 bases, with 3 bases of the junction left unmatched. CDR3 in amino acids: CASSQGGGTEQFF. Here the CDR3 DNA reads TGTGCCAGCAGCCAAGGAGGGGGCACTGAGCAGTTCTTC.

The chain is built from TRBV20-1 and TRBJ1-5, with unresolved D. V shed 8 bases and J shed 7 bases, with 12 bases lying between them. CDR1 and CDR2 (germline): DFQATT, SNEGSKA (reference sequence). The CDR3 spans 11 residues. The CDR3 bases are TGCAGTCAGTTAGTGTGGCAGCCCCAGCATTTT. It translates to CSQLVWQPQHF.

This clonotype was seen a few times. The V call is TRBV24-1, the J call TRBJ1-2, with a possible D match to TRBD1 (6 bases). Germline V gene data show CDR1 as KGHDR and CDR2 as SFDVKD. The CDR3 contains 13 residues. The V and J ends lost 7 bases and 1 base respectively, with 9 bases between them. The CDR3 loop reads CATSRGDNYGYTF. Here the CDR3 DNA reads TGTGCCACCAGCAGGGGAGATAACTATGGCTACACCTTC.

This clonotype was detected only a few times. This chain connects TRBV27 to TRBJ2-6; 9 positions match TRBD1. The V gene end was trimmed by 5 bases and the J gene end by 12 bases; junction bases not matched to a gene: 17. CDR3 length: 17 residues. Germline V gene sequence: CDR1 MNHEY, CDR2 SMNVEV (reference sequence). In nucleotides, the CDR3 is TGTGCCAGCAGTACCCCCCACGCCGGGACAGGGTATGGCGTCCTGACTTTC. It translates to CASSTPHAGTGYGVLTF.

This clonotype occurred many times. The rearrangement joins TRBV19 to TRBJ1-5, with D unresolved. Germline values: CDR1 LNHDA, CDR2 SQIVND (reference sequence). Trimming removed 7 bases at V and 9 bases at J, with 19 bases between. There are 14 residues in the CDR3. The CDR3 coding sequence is TGTGCCAGTACCCCCCAAGCGGCTCCGGGGCCCCAGCATTTT. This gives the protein CASTPQAAPGPQHF.

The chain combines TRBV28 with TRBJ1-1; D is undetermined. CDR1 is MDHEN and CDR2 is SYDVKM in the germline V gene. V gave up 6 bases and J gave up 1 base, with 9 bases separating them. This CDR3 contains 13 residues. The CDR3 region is CASSSFRNTEAFF. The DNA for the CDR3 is TGTGCCAGCAGCTCGTTCAGGAACACTGAAGCTTTCTTT.

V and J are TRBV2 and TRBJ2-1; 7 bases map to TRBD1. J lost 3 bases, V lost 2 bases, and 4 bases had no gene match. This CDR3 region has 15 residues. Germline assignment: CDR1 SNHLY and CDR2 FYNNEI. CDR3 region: CASSEQGTVYNEQFF. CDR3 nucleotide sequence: TGTGCCAGCAGTGAACAAGGGACAGTCTACAATGAGCAGTTCTTC.

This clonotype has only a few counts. This chain's CDR3 is CASSTLARDRTVYGYTF. Here the CDR3 DNA reads TGTGCCAGCAGTACCCTTGCCCGGGACCGGACGGTCTATGGCTACACCTTC. The rearrangement uses TRBV28 and TRBJ1-2; maybe TRBD1 (5 bases). CDR1 is MDHEN and CDR2 is SYDVKM in the germline V gene. CDR3 size: 17 residues. The ends were cut back, 5 bases at V and 4 bases at J, with 23 bases in the middle.

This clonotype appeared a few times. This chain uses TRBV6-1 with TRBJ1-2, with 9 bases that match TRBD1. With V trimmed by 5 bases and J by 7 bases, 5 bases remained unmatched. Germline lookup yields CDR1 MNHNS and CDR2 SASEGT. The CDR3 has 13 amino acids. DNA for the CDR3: TGTGCCAGCAGTAGGACAGGGGAAGGTGGCTACACCTTC. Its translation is CASSRTGEGGYTF.

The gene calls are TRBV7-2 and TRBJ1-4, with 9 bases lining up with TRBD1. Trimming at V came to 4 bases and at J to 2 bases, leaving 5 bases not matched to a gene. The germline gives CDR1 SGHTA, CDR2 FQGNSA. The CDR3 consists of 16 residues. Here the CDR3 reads CASSSDRGTTNEKLFF. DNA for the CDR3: TGTGCCAGCAGCTCGGACAGGGGAACGACTAATGAAAAACTGTTTTTT.

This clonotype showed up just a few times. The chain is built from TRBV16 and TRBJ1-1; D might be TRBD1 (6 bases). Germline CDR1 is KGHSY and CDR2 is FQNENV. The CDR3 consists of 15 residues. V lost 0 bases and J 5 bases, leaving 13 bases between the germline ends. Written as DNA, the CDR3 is TGTGCCAGCAGCCAATCGGGGGGGGCCGGGACTGAAGCTTTCTTT. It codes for CASSQSGGAGTEAFF.

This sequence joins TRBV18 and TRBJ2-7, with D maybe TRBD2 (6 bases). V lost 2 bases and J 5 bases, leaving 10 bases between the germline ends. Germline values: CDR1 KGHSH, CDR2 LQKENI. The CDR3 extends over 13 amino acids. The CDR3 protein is CASSPREADEQYF. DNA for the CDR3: TGTGCCAGCTCACCAAGGGAGGCCGACGAGCAGTACTTC.

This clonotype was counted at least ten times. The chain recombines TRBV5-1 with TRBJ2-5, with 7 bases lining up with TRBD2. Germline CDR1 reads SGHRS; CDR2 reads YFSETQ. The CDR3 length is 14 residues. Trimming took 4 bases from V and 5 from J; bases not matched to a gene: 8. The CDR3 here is CASSPGGGPETQYF. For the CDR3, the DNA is TGCGCCAGCAGCCCCGGGGGAGGGCCGGAGACCCAGTACTTC.